This T cell receptor (beta chain) was obtained from a study of T cell repertoires and HLA-DP antigens. Assay: immunoSEQ multiplex PCR; the TCRdb copy retains only in-frame clones and omits some. The sample records almost 90,000 clones, more than 75% being singletons. As regards this clone: Its antigen is currently unknown.

J gave up 2 bases and V 2 bases, and 3 bases lay outside the gene matches. CDR3 length: 15 amino acids. Germline V gene sequence: CDR1 MNHEY, CDR2 SMNVEV (reference sequence). What was sequenced was CD4+ T cells from PBMCs. The V call is TRBV27, the J call TRBJ2-3; 8 nucleotides match TRBD2. This receptor was taken from a man aged 50 to 59 in good health and CMV-seronegative. The CDR3, as DNA: TGTGCCAGCAGTTTAGTAGCGGGGTACACAGATACGCAGTATTTT. This gives the protein CASSLVAGYTDTQYF.